This T cell receptor (beta chain) was sequenced during a study of T cells after posttransplantation cyclophosphamide. The V end was cut by 4 bases, the J end by 10 bases, with 5 bases between. The V gene's germline CDR1 is DFQATT and CDR2 SNEGSKA (reference sequence). The CDR3 is 9 amino acids. Cells defined as naive were viable CD3+CD4+ or CD3+CD8+ and CCR7+CD45RA+CD45RO-CD95-CD27+CD28+. This related bone marrow graft donor gave peripheral blood on the day of marrow donation. A word on this clone: Antigen specificity is unknown.

TCRdb's table, derived via immunoSEQ multiplex PCR, lists solely in-frame clones and lacks some. The sample shows 25,000 to 35,000 clones, about nine tenths of them seen only once. Study-wide results and limits: Blood and skin or GI T cell repertoires showed limited TRB overlap. Donor CD8+ memory clones often dominated recipient blood repertoires at later times. Recipient CMV seropositivity and CMV reactivation strongly tracked TRB clonality.

Sequenced input: naive CD4+ T cells sorted from PBMCs. The TCR was taken from a woman in her fifties or sixties in good health, CMV-negative, and a related stem cell transplant donor. V is TRBV20-1 and J is TRBJ2-1; the D gene is possibly TRBD1 (5 bases). The CDR3 protein is CSANREQFF. The CDR3 bases are TGCAGTGCTAACAGGGAGCAGTTCTTC.